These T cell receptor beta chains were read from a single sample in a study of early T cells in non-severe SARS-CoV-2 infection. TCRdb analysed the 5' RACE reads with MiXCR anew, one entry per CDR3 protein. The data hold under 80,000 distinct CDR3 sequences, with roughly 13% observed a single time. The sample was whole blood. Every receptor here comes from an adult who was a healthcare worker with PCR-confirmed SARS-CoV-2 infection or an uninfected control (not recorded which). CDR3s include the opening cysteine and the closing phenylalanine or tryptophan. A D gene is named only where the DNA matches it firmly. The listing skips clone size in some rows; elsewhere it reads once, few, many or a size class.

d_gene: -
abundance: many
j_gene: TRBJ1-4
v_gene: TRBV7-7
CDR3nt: TGTGCTAGCAGCTTGGGACGGACTGAAAAACTGTTTTTT
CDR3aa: CASSLGRTEKLFF

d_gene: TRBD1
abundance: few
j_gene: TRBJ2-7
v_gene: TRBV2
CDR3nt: TGTGCCAAAGGGACAGGGGAAAAGAGGAGCTACGAGCAGTACTTC
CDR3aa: CAKGTGEKRSYEQYF

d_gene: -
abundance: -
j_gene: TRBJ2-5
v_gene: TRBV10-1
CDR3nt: TGCGCCAGCAGTGAGTCGGACCTCCAAGAGACCCAGTACTTC
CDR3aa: CASSESDLQETQYF

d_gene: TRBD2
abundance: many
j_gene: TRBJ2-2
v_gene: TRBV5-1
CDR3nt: TGCGCCAGCAGCTTCTCTAGCGGGGGAGCCGGGGAGCTGTTTTTT
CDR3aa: CASSFSSGGAGELFF

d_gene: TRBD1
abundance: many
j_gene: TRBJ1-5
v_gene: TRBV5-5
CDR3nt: TGTGCCAGCAGCTGGGGGACAGGGGGCGAAGGTAATCAGCCCCAGCATTTT
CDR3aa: CASSWGTGGEGNQPQHF

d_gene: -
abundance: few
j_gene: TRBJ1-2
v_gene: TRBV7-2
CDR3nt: TGTGCCAGCAGCTTAGTTGGGGAGGACTATGGCTACACCTTC
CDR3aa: CASSLVGEDYGYTF

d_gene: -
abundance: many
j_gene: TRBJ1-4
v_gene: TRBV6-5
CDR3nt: TGTGCCAGCAGTTCTTACCGGGACGGAGCAACTAATGAAAAACTGTTTTTT
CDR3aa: CASSSYRDGATNEKLFF

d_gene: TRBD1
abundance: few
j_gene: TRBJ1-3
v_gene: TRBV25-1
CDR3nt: TGTGCCAGCAGTGCCACCGGGACAGGGGCCATGGGGGGAAACACCATATATTTT
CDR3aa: CASSATGTGAMGGNTIYF

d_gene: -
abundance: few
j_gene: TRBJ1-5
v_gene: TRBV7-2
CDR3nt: TGTGCCAGCAGCCCCCGTGGGACCCAGCCCCAGCATTTT
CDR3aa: CASSPRGTQPQHF

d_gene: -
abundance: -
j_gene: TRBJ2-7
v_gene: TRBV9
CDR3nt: TGTGCCAGCAGCCCAAAGACAGTTGCCTACGAGCAGTACTTC
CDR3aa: CASSPKTVAYEQYF

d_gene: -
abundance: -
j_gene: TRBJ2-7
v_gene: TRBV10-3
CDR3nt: TGTGCCATCAGAAAAGAACACTACGAGCAGTACTTC
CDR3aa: CAIRKEHYEQYF

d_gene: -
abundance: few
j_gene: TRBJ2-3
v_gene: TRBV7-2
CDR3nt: TGTGCCAGCAGCACTTTCACTAGCACAGATACGCAGTATTTT
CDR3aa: CASSTFTSTDTQYF

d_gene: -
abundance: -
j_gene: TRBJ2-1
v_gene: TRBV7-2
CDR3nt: TGTGCCAGCACCACCCTTGGGGTCTTGGGGATCTGGGAGCAGTTCTTC
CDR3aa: CASTTLGVLGIWEQFF

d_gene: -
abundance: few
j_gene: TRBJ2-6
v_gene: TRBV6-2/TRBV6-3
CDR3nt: TGTGCCAGCGGAAGGACCTCTGGGGCCAACGTCCTGACTTTC
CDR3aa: CASGRTSGANVLTF

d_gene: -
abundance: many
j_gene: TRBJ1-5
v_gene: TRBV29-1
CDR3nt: TGCAGCGTTGGGGGCAGCGGGTACCAGCCCCAGCATTTT
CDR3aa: CSVGGSGYQPQHF

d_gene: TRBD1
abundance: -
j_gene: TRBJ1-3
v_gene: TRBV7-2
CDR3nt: TGTGCCAGCAGCCCAGGACAGGGAGAAAACACCATATATTTT
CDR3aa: CASSPGQGENTIYF

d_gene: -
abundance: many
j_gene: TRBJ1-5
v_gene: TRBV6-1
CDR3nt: TGTGCCAGCAGCCCTACGTGGCAGCCCCAGCATTTT
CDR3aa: CASSPTWQPQHF

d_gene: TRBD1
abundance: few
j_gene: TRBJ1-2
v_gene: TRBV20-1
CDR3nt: TGCAGTGCTAGTGCGACAGGGGGCTATGGCTACACCTTC
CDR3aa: CSASATGGYGYTF

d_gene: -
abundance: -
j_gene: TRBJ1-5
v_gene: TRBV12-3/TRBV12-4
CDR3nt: TGTGCCAGCAGTTCCTCAGGGTTGGGCAATCAGCCCCAGCATTTT
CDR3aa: CASSSSGLGNQPQHF

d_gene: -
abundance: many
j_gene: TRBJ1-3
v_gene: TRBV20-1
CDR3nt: TGCAGTGCTAGAGATTGGGGGGGACCGGAGGGATCTGGAAACACCATATATTTT
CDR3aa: CSARDWGGPEGSGNTIYF

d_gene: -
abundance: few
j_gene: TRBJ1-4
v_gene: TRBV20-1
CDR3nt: TGCAGTGCGTTCGGAGGTTATAATGAAAAACTGTTTTTT
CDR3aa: CSAFGGYNEKLFF

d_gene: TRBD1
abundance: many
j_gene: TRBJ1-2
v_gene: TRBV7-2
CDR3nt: TGTGCCAGCAGCTTGGGACAGCTCTATGGCTACACCTTC
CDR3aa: CASSLGQLYGYTF

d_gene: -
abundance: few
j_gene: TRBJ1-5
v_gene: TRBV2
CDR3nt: TGTGCCAGCAGTGAAAGGCCAATACCCCAGCATTTT
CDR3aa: CASSERPIPQHF

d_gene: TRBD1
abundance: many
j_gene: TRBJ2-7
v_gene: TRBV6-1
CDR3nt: TGTGCCAGCAGTGTAACCACAGGGGGCCTGCAGTACTTC
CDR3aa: CASSVTTGGLQYF

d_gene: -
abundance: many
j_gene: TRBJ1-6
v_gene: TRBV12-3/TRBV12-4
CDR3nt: TGTGCCAGCAGCTCCATAAGCTCCTATAATTCACCCCTCCACTTT
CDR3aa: CASSSISSYNSPLHF

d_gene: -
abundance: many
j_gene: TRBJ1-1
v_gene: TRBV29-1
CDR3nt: TGCAGCGTTGAAGACGGGGGGCACACTGAAGCTTTCTTT
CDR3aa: CSVEDGGHTEAFF

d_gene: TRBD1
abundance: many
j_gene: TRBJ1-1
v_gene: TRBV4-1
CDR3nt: TGCGCCAGCAGCCAAGATGTCCCTAGGACAGGGGGGAACACTGAAGCTTTCTTT
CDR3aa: CASSQDVPRTGGNTEAFF

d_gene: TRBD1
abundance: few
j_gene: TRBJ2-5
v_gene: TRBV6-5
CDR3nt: TGTGCCAGCAGTCAGGCCGGGACAGGGGAGACCCAGTACTTC
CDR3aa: CASSQAGTGETQYF

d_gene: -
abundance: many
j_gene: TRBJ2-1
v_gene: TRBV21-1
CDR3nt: TGTGCCAGCAGCCTCGGTCGCAGGGTTTACAATGAGCAGTTCTTC
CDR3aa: CASSLGRRVYNEQFF

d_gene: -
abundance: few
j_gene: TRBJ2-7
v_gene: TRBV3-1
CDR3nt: TGTGCCAGCAGCCTAAGCATCTACGAGCAGTACTTC
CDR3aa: CASSLSIYEQYF

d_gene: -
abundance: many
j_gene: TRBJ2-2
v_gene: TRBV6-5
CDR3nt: TGTGCCAGCAGCCCCGGGGAGCTAACCGGGGAGCTGTTTTTT
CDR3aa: CASSPGELTGELFF

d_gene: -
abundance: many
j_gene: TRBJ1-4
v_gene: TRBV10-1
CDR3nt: TGCGCCAGCAGTGATTCGGACAGCCGGGATGAAAAACTGTTTTTT
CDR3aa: CASSDSDSRDEKLFF

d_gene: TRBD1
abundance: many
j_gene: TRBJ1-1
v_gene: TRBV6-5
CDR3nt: TGTGCCAGCAGATCCAACAGGGGCTCATGGAACACTGAAGCTTTCTTT
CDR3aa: CASRSNRGSWNTEAFF

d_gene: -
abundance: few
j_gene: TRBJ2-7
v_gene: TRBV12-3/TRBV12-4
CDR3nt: TGTGCCAGCACCCTTGGATCCTACGAGCAGTACTTC
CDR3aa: CASTLGSYEQYF

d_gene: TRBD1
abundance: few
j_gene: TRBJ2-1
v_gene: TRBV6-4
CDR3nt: TGTGCCAGCAGTCCTAACAGGGGGAGCTCCTACAATGAGCAGTTCTTC
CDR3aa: CASSPNRGSSYNEQFF

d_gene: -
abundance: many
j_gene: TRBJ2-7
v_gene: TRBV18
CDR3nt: TGTGCCAGCTCACCATTTAGCGGAACTAGCTCCTACGAGCAGTACTTC
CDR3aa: CASSPFSGTSSYEQYF

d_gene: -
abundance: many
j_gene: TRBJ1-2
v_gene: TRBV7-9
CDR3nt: TGTGCCAGCAGCCCCCGAGCAGGGGAGGGTGGCTACACCTTC
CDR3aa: CASSPRAGEGGYTF

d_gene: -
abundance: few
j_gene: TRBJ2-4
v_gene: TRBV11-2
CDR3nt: TGTGCCAGCAGCAATGGGAGAGGGTTCTTGGCCAAAAACATTCAGTACTTC
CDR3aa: CASSNGRGFLAKNIQYF

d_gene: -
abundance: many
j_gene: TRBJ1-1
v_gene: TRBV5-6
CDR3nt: TGTGCCAGCAGCCCGGCCGTTACGGACACTGAAGCTTTCTTT
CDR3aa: CASSPAVTDTEAFF

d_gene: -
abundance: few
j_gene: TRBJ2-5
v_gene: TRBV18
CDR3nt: TGTGCCAGCTCCACCAGCCGGGGGACCCAGTACTTC
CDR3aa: CASSTSRGTQYF

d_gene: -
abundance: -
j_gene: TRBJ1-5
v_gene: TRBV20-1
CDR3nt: TGCAGTGCTAGTAACAGGGTGCACCAGCCCCAGCATTTT
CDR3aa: CSASNRVHQPQHF

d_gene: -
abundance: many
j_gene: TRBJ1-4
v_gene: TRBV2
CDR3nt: TGTGCCTCCACCAGGTCCCTTAATGAAAAACTGTTTTTT
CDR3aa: CASTRSLNEKLFF

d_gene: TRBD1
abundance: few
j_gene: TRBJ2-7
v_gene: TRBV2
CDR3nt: TGTGCCTCCCGACGGGACAGACCCTACGAGCAGTACTTC
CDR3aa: CASRRDRPYEQYF

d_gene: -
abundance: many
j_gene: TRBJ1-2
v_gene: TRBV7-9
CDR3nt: TGTGCCAGCAGCTTAGATAGCAGCAACTATGGCTACACCTTC
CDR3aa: CASSLDSSNYGYTF

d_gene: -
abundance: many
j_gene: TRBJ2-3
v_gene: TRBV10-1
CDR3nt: TGCGCCAGCAGTGATCGACTATCCACAGATACGCAGTATTTT
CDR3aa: CASSDRLSTDTQYF

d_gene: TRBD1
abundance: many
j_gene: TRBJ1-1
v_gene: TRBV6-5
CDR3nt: TGTGCCAGCAGGCGACAGGGCGGCGCTGAAGCTTTCTTT
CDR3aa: CASRRQGGAEAFF

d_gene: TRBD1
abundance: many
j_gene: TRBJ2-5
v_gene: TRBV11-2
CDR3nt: TGTGCCAGCAGCTGGAGACAGGGTGGCGAGACCCAGTACTTC
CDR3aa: CASSWRQGGETQYF

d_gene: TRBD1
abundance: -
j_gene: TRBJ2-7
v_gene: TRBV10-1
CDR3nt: TGCGCCAGCAGTGCAGTGGACAGGGGAATTTTC
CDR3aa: CASSAVDRGIF

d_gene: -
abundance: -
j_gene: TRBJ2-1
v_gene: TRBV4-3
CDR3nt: TGCGCCAGCAGCCAAGATTGGGCAGGGGAGCAGTTCTTC
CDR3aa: CASSQDWAGEQFF

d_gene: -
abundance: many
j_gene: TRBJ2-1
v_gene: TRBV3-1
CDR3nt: TGTGCCAGCAGCCCGAGGGCGGTGGCCTACAATGAGCAGTTCTTC
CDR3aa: CASSPRAVAYNEQFF

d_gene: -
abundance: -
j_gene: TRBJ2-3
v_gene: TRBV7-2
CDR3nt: TGTGCCAGCAGCTCCTCGACAACAGATACGCAGTATTTT
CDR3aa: CASSSSTTDTQYF

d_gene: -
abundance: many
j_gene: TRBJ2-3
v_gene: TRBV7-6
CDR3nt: TGTGCCAGCAGCTTATTCACGGGGGCGGCAGATACGCAGTATTTT
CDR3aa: CASSLFTGAADTQYF

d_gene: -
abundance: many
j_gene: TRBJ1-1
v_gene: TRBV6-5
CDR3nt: TGTGCCAGCATCAGTAGCACTGAAGCTTTCTTT
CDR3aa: CASISSTEAFF

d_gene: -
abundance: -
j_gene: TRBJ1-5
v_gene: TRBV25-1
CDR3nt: TGTGCCAGCAGTGACAGGGACCAGCCCCAGCATTTT
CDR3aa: CASSDRDQPQHF

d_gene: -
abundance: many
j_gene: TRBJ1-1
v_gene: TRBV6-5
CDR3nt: TGTGCCAGCAGTTCCCGAATGGCGACAATGAACACTGAAGCTTTCTTT
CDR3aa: CASSSRMATMNTEAFF

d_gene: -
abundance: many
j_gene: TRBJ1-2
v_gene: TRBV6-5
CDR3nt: TGTGCCAGCAGTTACGCCGGGACGGCTAACTATGGCTACACCTTC
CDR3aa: CASSYAGTANYGYTF

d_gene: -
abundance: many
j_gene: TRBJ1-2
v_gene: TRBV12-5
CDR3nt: TGTGCTAGTGGTTTTTGGACTAACTATGGCTACACCTTC
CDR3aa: CASGFWTNYGYTF

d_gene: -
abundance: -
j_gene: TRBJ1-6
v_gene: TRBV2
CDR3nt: TGTGCCAGCAGACAGGGAAATTCACCCCTCTACTTT
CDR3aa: CASRQGNSPLYF

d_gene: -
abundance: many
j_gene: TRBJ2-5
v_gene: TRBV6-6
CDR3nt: TGTGCCAGCAGTTACAGGGCAGGGTTAGAGACCCAGTACTTC
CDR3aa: CASSYRAGLETQYF

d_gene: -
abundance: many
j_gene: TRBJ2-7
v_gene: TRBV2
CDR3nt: TGTGCCAGCAGTATTGGGACACCCGCGGCCTACGAGCAGTACTTC
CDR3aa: CASSIGTPAAYEQYF